This passage covers 2 T cell receptor beta chains from one sample sequenced in a study of T cells in Graves' hyperthyroidism and ophthalmopathy. RNA transcripts were the template for amplifying TCR beta CDR3 regions. HTBI primers were employed in a first-round RT-PCR of the TCR CDR3. TCRdb independently ran MiXCR on the multiplex PCR reads; one entry per CDR3 protein. The profile shows approximately 610,000 distinct CDR3 sequences, over 12% of them singletons. Input material: blood. The source of these receptors is a middle-aged woman with Graves' ophthalmopathy.

The genes are TRBV4-1 and TRBJ2-7; D is undetermined. Trimming took off 3 bases at V and 2 bases at J, with 5 bases between the two ends. The CDR3 is made up of 12 amino acids. Germline loops: CDR1 MGHRA, CDR2 YSYEKL. The CDR3 sequence: CASSHETYEQYF. Written as DNA, the CDR3 is TGCGCCAGCAGCCATGAAACCTACGAGCAGTACTTC.

This clonotype was detected many times. The chain couples TRBV12-3 or TRBV12-4 to TRBJ1-5, with unresolved D. V dropped 2 bases and J dropped 0 bases, with 2 bases sitting between them. This CDR3 spans 13 amino acids. CDR3 sequence reads: CASSLSSNQPQHF. CDR3 DNA: TGTGCCAGCAGTTTATCTAGCAATCAGCCCCAGCATTTT.